This TCR beta chain originates from a study of breast tumors, draining lymph nodes, adjacent tissues. Samples came from axillary lymph nodes draining the breast cancer. With 6 bases removed from V and 8 bases from J, the gap between germline ends came to 8 bases. This CDR3 has 12 amino acids. CDR1 and CDR2 (germline): LNHDA, SQIVND (reference sequence). This clonotype has ten or more counts. The antigen is unknown. Study-wide findings and caveats: Tumor and nontumor repertoires were significantly more similar in luminal-like than in basal-like breast cancer. Tumor TCR diversity was below lymph nodes but above nontumor tissue. Most tumor T cells seemingly derive from lymph node, then expand in tumor.

TCRdb ran MiXCR on the multiplex PCR reads and lists one entry per CDR3 protein. The sample lists some 140,000 distinct CDR3 sequences, 20% to 25% occurring once. This chain links TRBV19 with TRBJ1-6; D ambiguous. Sequencing was carried out using axillary lymph node tissue. The source of this sequence is a female donor with breast cancer. Some clones in this sample may be carry-over from other donors' samples. The CDR3 loop is CASRILDSPLHF. Here the CDR3 DNA reads TGTGCCAGTAGAATCCTCGATTCACCCCTCCACTTT.